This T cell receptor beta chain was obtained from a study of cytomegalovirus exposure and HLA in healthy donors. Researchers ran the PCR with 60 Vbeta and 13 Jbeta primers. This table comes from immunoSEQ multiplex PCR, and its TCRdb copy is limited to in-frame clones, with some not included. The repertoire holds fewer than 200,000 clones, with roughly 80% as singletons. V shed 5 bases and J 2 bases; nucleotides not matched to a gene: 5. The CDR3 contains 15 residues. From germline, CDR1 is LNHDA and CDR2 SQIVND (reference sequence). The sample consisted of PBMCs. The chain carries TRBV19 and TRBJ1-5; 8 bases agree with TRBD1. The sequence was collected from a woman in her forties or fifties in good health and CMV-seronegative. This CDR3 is CASSLQGAGNQPQHF. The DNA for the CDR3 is TGTGCCAGTAGTCTCCAGGGGGCAGGCAATCAGCCCCAGCATTTT.